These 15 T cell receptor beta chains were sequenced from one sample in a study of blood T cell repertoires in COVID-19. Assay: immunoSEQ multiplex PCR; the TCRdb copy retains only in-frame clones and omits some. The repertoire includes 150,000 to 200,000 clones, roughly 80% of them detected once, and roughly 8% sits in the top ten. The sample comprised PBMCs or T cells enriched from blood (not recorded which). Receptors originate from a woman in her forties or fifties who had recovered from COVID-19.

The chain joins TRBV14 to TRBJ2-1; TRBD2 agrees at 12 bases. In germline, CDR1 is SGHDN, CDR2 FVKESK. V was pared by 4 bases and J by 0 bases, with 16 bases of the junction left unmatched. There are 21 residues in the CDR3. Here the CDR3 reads CASSPTPGLAGIDSSYNEQFF. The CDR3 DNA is TGTGCCAGCAGCCCTACTCCTGGACTAGCGGGGATAGATAGCTCCTACAATGAGCAGTTCTTC.

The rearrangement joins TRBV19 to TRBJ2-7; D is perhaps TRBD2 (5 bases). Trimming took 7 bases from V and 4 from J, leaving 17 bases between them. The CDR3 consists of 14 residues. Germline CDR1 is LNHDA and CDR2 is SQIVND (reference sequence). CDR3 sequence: CASTQEVGRYEQYF. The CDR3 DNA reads TGTGCCAGTACCCAGGAGGTTGGACGATACGAGCAGTACTTC.

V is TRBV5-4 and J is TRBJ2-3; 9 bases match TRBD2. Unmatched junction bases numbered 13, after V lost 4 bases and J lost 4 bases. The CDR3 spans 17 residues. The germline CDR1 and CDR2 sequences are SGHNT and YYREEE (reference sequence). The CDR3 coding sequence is TGTGCCAGCAGCAGAGCGGGAGGAATCCCGGTACCAGATACGCAGTATTTT. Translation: CASSRAGGIPVPDTQYF.

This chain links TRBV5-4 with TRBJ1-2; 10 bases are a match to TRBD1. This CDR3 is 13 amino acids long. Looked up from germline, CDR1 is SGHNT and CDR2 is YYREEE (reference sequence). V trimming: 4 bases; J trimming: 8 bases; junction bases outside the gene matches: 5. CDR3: CASSGDRGGGYTF. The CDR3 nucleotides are TGTGCCAGCAGCGGGGACAGGGGAGGAGGCTACACCTTC.

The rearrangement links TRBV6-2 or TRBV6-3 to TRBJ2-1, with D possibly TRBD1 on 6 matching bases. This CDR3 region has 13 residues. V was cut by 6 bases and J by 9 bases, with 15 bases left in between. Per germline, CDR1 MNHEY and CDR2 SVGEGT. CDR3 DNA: TGTGCCAGCAGCCGGGTCGGCAGGGGTGAGCAGTTCTTC. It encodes CASSRVGRGEQFF.

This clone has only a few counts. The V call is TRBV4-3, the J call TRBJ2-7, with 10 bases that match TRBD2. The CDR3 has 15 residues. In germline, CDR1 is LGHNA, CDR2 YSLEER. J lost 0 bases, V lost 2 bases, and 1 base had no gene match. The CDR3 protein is CASSQRLAGSYEQYF. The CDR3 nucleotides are TGCGCCAGCAGCCAAAGACTAGCGGGCTCCTACGAGCAGTACTTC.

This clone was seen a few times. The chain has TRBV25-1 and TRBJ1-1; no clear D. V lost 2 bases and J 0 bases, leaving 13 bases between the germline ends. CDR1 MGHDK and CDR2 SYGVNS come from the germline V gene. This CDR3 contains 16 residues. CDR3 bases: TGTGCCAGCAGTGAAGCGGGCATAAGGGTGAACACTGAAGCTTTCTTT. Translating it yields CASSEAGIRVNTEAFF.

The CDR3, as DNA: TGTGCCAGCAGTGAGTGGACTCCCTACAATGAGCAGTTCTTC. It specifies CASSEWTPYNEQFF. This chain links TRBV2 with TRBJ2-1; the D gene is possibly TRBD2 (5 bases). The length of the CDR3 is 14 residues. Trimming shortened V by 3 bases and J by 2 bases, and 8 bases separated the two germline ends. Germline CDR1 SNHLY, CDR2 FYNNEI.

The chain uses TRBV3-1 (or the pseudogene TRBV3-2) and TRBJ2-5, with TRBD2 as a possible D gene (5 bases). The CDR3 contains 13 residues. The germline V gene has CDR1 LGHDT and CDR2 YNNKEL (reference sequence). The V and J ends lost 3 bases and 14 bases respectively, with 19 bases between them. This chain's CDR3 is CASSHGRAAIIYF. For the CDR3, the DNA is TGTGCCAGCAGCCATGGGCGGGCAGCGATCATCTACTTC.

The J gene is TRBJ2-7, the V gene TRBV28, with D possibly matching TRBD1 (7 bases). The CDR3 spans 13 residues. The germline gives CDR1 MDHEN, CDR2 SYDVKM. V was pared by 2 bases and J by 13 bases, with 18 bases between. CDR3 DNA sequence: TGTGCCAGCAGTTTAACCTGGGGGGACAGAACATACTTC. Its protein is CASSLTWGDRTYF.

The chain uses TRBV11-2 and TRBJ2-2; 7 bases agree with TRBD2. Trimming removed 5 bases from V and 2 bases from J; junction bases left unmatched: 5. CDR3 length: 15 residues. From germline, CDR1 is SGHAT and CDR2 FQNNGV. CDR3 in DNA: TGTGCCAGCAGCACGACTAGCAGAAACACCGGGGAGCTGTTTTTT. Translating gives CASSTTSRNTGELFF.

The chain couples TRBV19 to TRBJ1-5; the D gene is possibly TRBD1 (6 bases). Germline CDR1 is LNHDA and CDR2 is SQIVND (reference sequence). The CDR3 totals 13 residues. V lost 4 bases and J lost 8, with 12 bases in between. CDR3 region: CASSTGVLEPQHF. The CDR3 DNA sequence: TGTGCCAGTAGTACAGGGGTTTTGGAGCCCCAGCATTTT. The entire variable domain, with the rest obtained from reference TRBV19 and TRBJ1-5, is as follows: DGGITQSPKYLFRKEGQNVTLSCEQNLNHDAMYWYRQDPGQGLRLIYYSQIVNDFQKGDIAEGYSVSREKKESFPLTVTSAQKNPTAFYLCASSTGVLEPQHFGDGTRLSIL.

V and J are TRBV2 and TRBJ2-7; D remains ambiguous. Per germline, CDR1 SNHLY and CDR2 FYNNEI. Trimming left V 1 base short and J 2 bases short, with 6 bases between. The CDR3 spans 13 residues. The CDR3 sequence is CASSEDSTYEQYF. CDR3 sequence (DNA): TGTGCCAGCAGTGAAGATAGCACCTACGAGCAGTACTTC.

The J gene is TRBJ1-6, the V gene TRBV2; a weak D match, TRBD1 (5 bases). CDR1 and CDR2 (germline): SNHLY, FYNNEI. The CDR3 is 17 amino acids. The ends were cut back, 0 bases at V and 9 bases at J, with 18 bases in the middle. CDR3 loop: CASSEAQGASPGSPLHF. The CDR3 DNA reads TGTGCCAGCAGTGAAGCGCAAGGGGCCAGTCCTGGTTCACCCCTCCACTTT.

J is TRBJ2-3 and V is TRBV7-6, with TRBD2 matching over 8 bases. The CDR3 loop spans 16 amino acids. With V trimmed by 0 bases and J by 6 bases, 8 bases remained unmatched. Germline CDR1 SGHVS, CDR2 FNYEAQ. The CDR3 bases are TGTGCCAGCAGCTTAGCTGGCGGGGGGACTCTCGATACGCAGTATTTT. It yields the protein CASSLAGGGTLDTQYF.